These 31 T cell receptor beta chains were all obtained from the same sample, sequenced in a study of glioma-infiltrating T cells after dendritic cell vaccination. Assay used: immunoSEQ multiplex PCR; TCRdb lists only in-frame clones, some missing. The sample includes around 100,000 clones, roughly 76% of them seen just once. The sample was blood, taken before dendritic cell vaccination. The receptors were sampled from a human donor with glioblastoma.

The V gene is TRBV30, the J gene TRBJ2-2, with 8 positions matching TRBD2. The CDR3 totals 14 residues. V shed 2 bases and J 4 bases; nucleotides not matched to a gene: 3. Germline CDR1 is GTSNPN and CDR2 is SVGIG (reference sequence). Here the CDR3 DNA reads TGTGCCTGGAGTATAGCGGGGAGCACCGGGGAGCTGTTTTTT. Its protein is CAWSIAGSTGELFF.

This sequence joins TRBV19 and TRBJ2-3, with D unresolved. V gave up 7 bases and J gave up 2 bases, with 13 bases separating them. Germline assignment: CDR1 LNHDA and CDR2 SQIVND (reference sequence). The CDR3 runs 14 residues. For the CDR3, the DNA is TGTGCCAGTAAAGAGGCAGCCGACACAGATACGCAGTATTTT. Translated, it gives CASKEAADTDTQYF.

V gene TRBV30 combines with J gene TRBJ2-1, with D maybe TRBD2 (7 bases). The CDR3 sequence is 14 residues long. Germline V lookup: CDR1 GTSNPN, CDR2 SVGIG (reference sequence). CDR3 loop: CSGGGVSSYNEQFF. Written as DNA, the CDR3 is TGTTCCGGAGGGGGGGTTAGCTCCTACAATGAGCAGTTCTTC.

This clone was recorded once. The rearrangement uses TRBV7-9 and TRBJ2-3; 13 positions agree with TRBD2. Germline CDR1 and CDR2: SEHNR and FQNEAQ (reference sequence). The CDR3 totals 14 residues. V lost 5 bases to trimming and J lost 7 bases; unmatched junction nucleotides: 3. The CDR3 DNA is TGTGCCAGCAGCCCGGGGACTAGCGGGAATACGCAGTATTTT. Protein product: CASSPGTSGNTQYF.

The V gene is TRBV19, the J gene TRBJ2-3; D not certain. Per the germline V gene, CDR1 is LNHDA and CDR2 is SQIVND (reference sequence). V gave up 3 bases and J gave up 2 bases, with 9 bases separating them. CDR3 length: 14 amino acids. CDR3 sequence reads: CASSMRAITDTQYF. DNA for the CDR3: TGTGCCAGTAGTATGCGCGCAATCACAGATACGCAGTATTTT. The whole variable domain, remainder taken from reference TRBV19 and TRBJ2-3, is DGGITQSPKYLFRKEGQNVTLSCEQNLNHDAMYWYRQDPGQGLRLIYYSQIVNDFQKGDIAEGYSVSREKKESFPLTVTSAQKNPTAFYLCASSMRAITDTQYFGPGTRLTVL.

The chain joins TRBV4-3 to TRBJ2-7; 8 bases agree with TRBD1. CDR3 length: 16 residues. From germline, CDR1 is LGHNA and CDR2 YSLEER. J gave up 4 bases and V 2 bases, and 10 bases lay outside the gene matches. The CDR3: CASSQRTGTGVYEQYF. In DNA, the CDR3 is TGCGCCAGCAGCCAAAGAACCGGGACAGGAGTTTACGAGCAGTACTTC.

The chain couples TRBV4-1 to TRBJ2-7, with 9 bases matching TRBD1. Germline CDR1 is MGHRA and CDR2 is YSYEKL. The CDR3 is made up of 15 amino acids. Trimming at V came to 0 bases and at J to 7 bases, leaving 7 bases not matched to a gene. The DNA of the CDR3 is TGCGCCAGCAGCCAAGAAAGGACAGGGGCCCGGGAGCAGTACTTC. Encoded protein: CASSQERTGAREQYF.

The chain has TRBV9 and TRBJ1-2; D may be TRBD1 (6 bases). Between the trimmed V and J ends, which lost 3 bases and 5 bases, there was a span of 11 bases. This CDR3 has 13 residues. Germline lookup yields CDR1 SGDLS and CDR2 YYNGEE. The CDR3 DNA follows: TGTGCCAGCAGCGCGACGGGACAATATGGCTACACCTTC. Translated, it gives CASSATGQYGYTF.

The chain uses TRBV18 and TRBJ1-3; no definite D call. This CDR3 is 15 amino acids long. V was cut by 5 bases and J by 0 bases, with 11 bases left in between. The germline CDR1 and CDR2 sequences are KGHSH and LQKENI. The CDR3 bases are TGTGCCAGCTCAGTTACAACGAACTCTGGAAACACCATATATTTT. Residues: CASSVTTNSGNTIYF.

The chain carries TRBV28 and TRBJ2-7; D is uncertain. V was cut by 3 bases and J by 9 bases, with 12 bases left in between. The CDR3 contains 12 residues. Germline V gene data show CDR1 as MDHEN and CDR2 as SYDVKM. CDR3 DNA sequence: TGTGCCAGCAGTTTCATCTTACAACGGCAGTACTTC. Protein sequence: CASSFILQRQYF.

The J gene is TRBJ2-1, the V gene TRBV19; D is ambiguous. V dropped 5 bases and J dropped 3 bases, with 11 bases sitting between them. Germline V gene data show CDR1 as LNHDA and CDR2 as SQIVND (reference sequence). This CDR3 contains 14 residues. The CDR3 sequence: CASSSLSNYNEQFF. CDR3 bases: TGTGCCAGTAGTTCCCTTAGTAACTACAATGAGCAGTTCTTC. The full variable domain, completed using reference TRBV19 and TRBJ2-1, is DGGITQSPKYLFRKEGQNVTLSCEQNLNHDAMYWYRQDPGQGLRLIYYSQIVNDFQKGDIAEGYSVSREKKESFPLTVTSAQKNPTAFYLCASSSLSNYNEQFFGPGTRLTVL.

V is TRBV14 and J is TRBJ1-2, with 9 bases aligning to TRBD1. The CDR3 is 13 residues long. J was trimmed by 4 bases and V by 4 bases; bases with no gene match: 1. The germline V gene encodes CDR1 SGHDN and CDR2 FVKESK. The CDR3 DNA reads TGTGCCAGCAGCCGGGGACAGGGCTATGGCTACACCTTC. Protein sequence: CASSRGQGYGYTF.

This chain links TRBV10-2 with TRBJ2-1, with 12 bases fitting TRBD1. The CDR3 totals 16 residues. The ends lost 0 bases at V and 8 bases at J; junction bases unmatched: 5. The V gene's germline CDR1 is WSHSY and CDR2 SAAADI. The CDR3: CASSESRDRGLDEQFF. CDR3 bases: TGCGCCAGCAGTGAGTCCCGGGACAGGGGGCTCGATGAGCAGTTCTTC.

The rearrangement joins TRBV19 to TRBJ1-2, with D possibly matching TRBD1 (5 bases). CDR1 is LNHDA, CDR2 SQIVND, per germline (reference sequence). Trimming left V 6 bases short and J 2 bases short, with 10 bases between. The CDR3 has 13 residues. The CDR3 sequence is CASRQGVNYGYTF. The CDR3 DNA is TGTGCCAGTAGGCAGGGTGTAAACTATGGCTACACCTTC.

The V gene is TRBV11-2, the J gene TRBJ1-6; 8 bases are shared with TRBD1. Germline V lookup: CDR1 SGHAT, CDR2 FQNNGV. This CDR3 spans 15 amino acids. The ends lost 1 base at V and 9 bases at J; junction bases unmatched: 5. CDR3 sequence: CASSLGGDRSSPLHF. The CDR3 bases are TGTGCCAGCAGCTTAGGGGGGGACAGGAGTTCACCCCTCCACTTT.

The rearrangement links TRBV7-9 to TRBJ2-5, with D unresolved. The CDR3 sequence is 14 residues long. V was pared by 1 base and J by 5 bases, with 11 bases between. CDR1 and CDR2 from the germline V gene are SEHNR and FQNEAQ (reference sequence). CDR3 sequence (DNA): TGTGCCAGCAGCTTAGTGTGGCAGGCGGAGACCCAGTACTTC. It yields the protein CASSLVWQAETQYF.

The V call is TRBV6-1, the J call TRBJ1-5; maybe TRBD1 (6 bases). V was shortened by 4 bases and J by 0 bases, with 13 bases between the two germline ends. The CDR3 totals 16 residues. Germline V gene lookup returns CDR1 MNHNS and CDR2 SASEGT. The CDR3 nucleotides are TGTGCCAGCAGTGCCCTGACAGGTAATAGCAATCAGCCCCAGCATTTT. Protein: CASSALTGNSNQPQHF.

The chain is built from TRBV6-1 and TRBJ1-1; 9 bases align to TRBD1. The trim removed 7 bases at V and 7 bases at J, leaving 13 bases unmatched. Germline values: CDR1 MNHNS, CDR2 SASEGT. This CDR3 has 15 residues. CDR3 sequence reads: CASIQVPGQGFEAFF. The CDR3 region has the DNA TGTGCCAGCATCCAAGTCCCGGGACAGGGATTTGAAGCTTTCTTT.

The J gene is TRBJ2-1, the V gene TRBV29-1, with D hard to call. V lost 6 bases and J lost 0, with 9 bases in between. Germline lookup yields CDR1 SQVTM and CDR2 ANQGSEA. The CDR3 loop spans 13 amino acids. CDR3 region: CSVPKSSYNEQFF. In DNA, the CDR3 is TGCAGCGTCCCTAAGAGCTCCTACAATGAGCAGTTCTTC.

The V and J genes are TRBV4-1 and TRBJ2-5; 7 bases align to TRBD2. The V and J ends lost 4 bases and 3 bases, in that order; junction bases with no gene match: 5. This CDR3 region has 14 residues. The germline V gene has CDR1 MGHRA and CDR2 YSYEKL. CDR3 bases: TGCGCCAGCAGCCTAAAAGGACTAGAAGAGACCCAGTACTTC. Protein product: CASSLKGLEETQYF.

In this sample, this clone turned up a few times. CDR3 nucleotides: TGTGCCAGCAGCTTACTAGGACAGGGAAGGCGCTCTGGAAACACCATATATTTT. Translated, it gives CASSLLGQGRRSGNTIYF. V gene TRBV7-9 combines with J gene TRBJ1-3; TRBD1 matches at 8 bases. V dropped 2 bases and J dropped 0; count of bases not matched to a gene: 9. CDR3 length: 18 residues. Germline V gene data show CDR1 as SEHNR and CDR2 as FQNEAQ (reference sequence).

The chain employs TRBV10-3 and TRBJ2-1, with 10 bases identical to TRBD2. Germline V gene lookup returns CDR1 ENHRY and CDR2 SYGVKD. The CDR3 has 19 amino acids. J gave up 3 bases and V 3 bases, and 14 bases lay outside the gene matches. The CDR3 loop reads CAISDGVAGGPGGYNEQFF. The CDR3 nucleotides read TGTGCCATCAGTGACGGAGTAGCGGGGGGCCCTGGGGGCTACAATGAGCAGTTCTTC.

Notes on this clone: At one end, the junction sequence differs from germline, possibly due to a read error. Other DNA sequences of this sample code for an identical CDR3. The rearrangement links TRBV19 to TRBJ2-2; tentative D call: TRBD2 (5 bases). Germline lookup yields CDR1 LNHDA and CDR2 SQIVND (reference sequence). CDR3 length: 14 amino acids. In DNA, the CDR3 is TGTGCCAGTAGTATAGGGGCAGTCACCGGGGAGCTATTTTTT. Translation gives CASSIGAVTGELFF.

The chain carries TRBV27 and TRBJ1-1; possible D gene TRBD1, 5 bases. Germline assignment: CDR1 MNHEY and CDR2 SMNVEV (reference sequence). Trimming stripped 5 bases from V and 2 bases from J, with 12 bases between. This CDR3 is 14 amino acids long. This CDR3 is CASSKGQTNTEAFF. Written as DNA, the CDR3 is TGTGCCAGCAGTAAGGGGCAGACAAACACTGAAGCTTTCTTT.

V gene TRBV5-1 combines with J gene TRBJ1-2; possibly TRBD1 for D (5 bases). This CDR3 contains 16 residues. Trimming cost V 0 bases and J 6 bases, with 18 bases left between them. Germline-derived CDR1 and CDR2 are SGHRS and YFSETQ. The CDR3 nucleotides read TGCGCCAGCAGCTTGGATGGGGCAGGGTTGACGGATGGCTACACCTTC. Translated, it gives CASSLDGAGLTDGYTF.

Here the CDR3 DNA reads TGTGCCTGGAGTGGAGGGAACTATGGCTACACCTTC. This sequence encodes CAWSGGNYGYTF. The chain recombines TRBV30 with TRBJ1-2; D is uncertain. The V and J ends lost 1 base and 2 bases respectively, with 5 bases between them. The CDR3 runs to 12 residues. Germline V CDR1 and CDR2: GTSNPN, SVGIG (reference sequence).

This rearrangement joins TRBV6-1 to TRBJ2-7, with 9 bases lining up with TRBD1. CDR1 is MNHNS and CDR2 is SASEGT in the germline V gene. The CDR3 covers 14 residues. Trimming at V came to 8 bases and at J to 5 bases, leaving 10 bases not matched to a gene. This CDR3 is CASRTGTGIHEQYF. DNA for the CDR3: TGTGCCAGCCGTACCGGGACAGGGATTCACGAGCAGTACTTC.

This clone was detected only a few times. The chain couples TRBV7-8 to TRBJ1-6; 8 bases map to TRBD1. J gave up 10 bases and V 5 bases, and 10 bases lay outside the gene matches. This CDR3 contains 15 residues. Per the germline V gene, CDR1 is SGHVS and CDR2 is FQNEAQ. The chain's CDR3 is CASSILDREGSPLHF. For the CDR3, the DNA is TGTGCCAGCAGCATCCTGGACAGGGAGGGGTCACCCCTCCACTTT.

V is TRBV6-4 and J is TRBJ1-5; 9 bases are a match to TRBD1. This CDR3 is built from 16 residues. V lost 4 bases and J lost 4; bases outside the gene matches: 8. Germline values: CDR1 MRHNA, CDR2 SNTAGT. This chain's CDR3 is CASSVGTGIWNQPQHF. DNA of the CDR3: TGTGCCAGCAGTGTAGGGACAGGGATATGGAATCAGCCCCAGCATTTT.

The chain is built from TRBV28 and TRBJ2-2, with TRBD2 matching 12 bases. Germline loops: CDR1 MDHEN, CDR2 SYDVKM. The V segment lost 6 bases and the J segment 9 bases; nucleotides outside the gene matches: 5. This CDR3 is built from 14 residues. In DNA form, the CDR3 reads TGTGCCAGCAGATCTAGCGGGGGGGCCCGGGAGCTGTTTTTT. Protein product: CASRSSGGARELFF.

The V and J genes are TRBV7-9 and TRBJ1-4; D is uncertain. The V end was cut by 5 bases, the J end by 8 bases, with 12 bases between. The CDR3 contains 13 residues. Germline assignment: CDR1 SEHNR and CDR2 FQNEAQ (reference sequence). The chain's CDR3 is CASSLEPREKLFF. The CDR3 DNA reads as TGTGCCAGCAGCCTGGAGCCTCGGGAAAAACTGTTTTTT.